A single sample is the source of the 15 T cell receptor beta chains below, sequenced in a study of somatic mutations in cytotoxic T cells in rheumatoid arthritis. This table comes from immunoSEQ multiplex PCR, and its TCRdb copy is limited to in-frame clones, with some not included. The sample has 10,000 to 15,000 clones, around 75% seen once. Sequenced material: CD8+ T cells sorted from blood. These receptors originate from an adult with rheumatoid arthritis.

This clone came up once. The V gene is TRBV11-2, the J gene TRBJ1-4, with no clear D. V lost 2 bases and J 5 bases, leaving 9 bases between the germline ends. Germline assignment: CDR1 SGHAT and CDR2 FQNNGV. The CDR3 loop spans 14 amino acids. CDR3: CASSLSGGNEKLFF. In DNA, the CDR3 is TGTGCCAGCAGCTTATCTGGAGGGAATGAAAAACTGTTTTTT.

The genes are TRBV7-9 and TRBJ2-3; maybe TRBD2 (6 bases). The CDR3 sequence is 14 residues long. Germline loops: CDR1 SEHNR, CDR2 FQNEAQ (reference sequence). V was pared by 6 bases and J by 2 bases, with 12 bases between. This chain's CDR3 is CASSPSAATDTQYF. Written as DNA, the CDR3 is TGTGCCAGCAGTCCTAGCGCGGCCACAGATACGCAGTATTTT.

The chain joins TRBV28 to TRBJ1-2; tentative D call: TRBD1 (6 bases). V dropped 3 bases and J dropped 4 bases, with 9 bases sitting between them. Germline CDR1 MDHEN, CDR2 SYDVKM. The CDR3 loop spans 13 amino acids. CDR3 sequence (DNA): TGTGCCAGCAGTTTCAGGGGCGGCTATGGCTACACCTTC. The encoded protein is CASSFRGGYGYTF.

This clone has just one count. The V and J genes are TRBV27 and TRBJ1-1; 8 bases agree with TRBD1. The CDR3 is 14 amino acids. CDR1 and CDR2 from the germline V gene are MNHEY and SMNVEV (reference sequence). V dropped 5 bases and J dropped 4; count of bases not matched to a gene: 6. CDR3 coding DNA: TGTGCCAGCAGTCTCTCCGGGACAGGCACTGAAGCTTTCTTT. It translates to CASSLSGTGTEAFF.

CDR3: CASSSHADTQYF. DNA for the CDR3: TGTGCCAGCAGCTCCCATGCAGATACGCAGTATTTT. The V and J genes are TRBV11-2 and TRBJ2-3; no clear D. The germline V gene has CDR1 SGHAT and CDR2 FQNNGV. The CDR3 spans 12 residues. The V gene lost 4 bases and the J gene lost 4 bases, with 6 bases spanning the gap.

The CDR3 protein is CASSSGQYVHEQYF. For the CDR3, the DNA is TGTGCCAGCAGTTCCGGACAGTATGTCCACGAGCAGTACTTC. This rearrangement joins TRBV28 to TRBJ2-7, with D possibly being TRBD1 (6 bases). The CDR3 has 14 amino acids. The germline V and J ends were trimmed by 4 bases and 5 bases, with 15 bases remaining between them. Per germline, CDR1 MDHEN and CDR2 SYDVKM.

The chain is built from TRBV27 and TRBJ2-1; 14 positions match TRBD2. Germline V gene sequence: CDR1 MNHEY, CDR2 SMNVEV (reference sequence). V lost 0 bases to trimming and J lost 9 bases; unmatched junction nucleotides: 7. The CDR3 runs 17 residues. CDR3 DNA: TGTGCCAGCAGTTTATCCCCGGGACTAGCGGGAGTGGGTGAGCAGTTCTTC. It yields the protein CASSLSPGLAGVGEQFF.

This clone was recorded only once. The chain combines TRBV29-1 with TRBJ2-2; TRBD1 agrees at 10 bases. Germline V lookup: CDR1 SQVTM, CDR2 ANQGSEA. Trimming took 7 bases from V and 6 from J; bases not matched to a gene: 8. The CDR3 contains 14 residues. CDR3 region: CSAIGGQGSGELFF. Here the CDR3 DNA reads TGCAGCGCAATCGGGGGACAGGGGTCCGGGGAGCTGTTTTTT.

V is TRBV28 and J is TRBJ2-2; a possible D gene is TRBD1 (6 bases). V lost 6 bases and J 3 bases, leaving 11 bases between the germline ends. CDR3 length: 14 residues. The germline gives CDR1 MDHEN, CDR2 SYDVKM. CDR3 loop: CASSLGTHTGELFF. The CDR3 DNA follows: TGTGCCAGCAGCCTTGGGACACACACCGGGGAGCTGTTTTTT.

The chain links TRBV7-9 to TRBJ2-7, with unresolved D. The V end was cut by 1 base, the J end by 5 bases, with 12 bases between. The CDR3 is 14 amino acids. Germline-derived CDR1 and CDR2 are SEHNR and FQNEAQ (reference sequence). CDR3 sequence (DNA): TGTGCCAGCAGCTTAGATAGAGGATTGGACGAGCAGTACTTC. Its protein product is CASSLDRGLDEQYF.

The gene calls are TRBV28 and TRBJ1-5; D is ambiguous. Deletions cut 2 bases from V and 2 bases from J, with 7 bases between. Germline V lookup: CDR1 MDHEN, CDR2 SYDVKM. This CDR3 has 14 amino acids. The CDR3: CASSLRVGNQPQHF. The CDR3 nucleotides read TGTGCCAGCAGTTTACGGGTAGGCAATCAGCCCCAGCATTTT.

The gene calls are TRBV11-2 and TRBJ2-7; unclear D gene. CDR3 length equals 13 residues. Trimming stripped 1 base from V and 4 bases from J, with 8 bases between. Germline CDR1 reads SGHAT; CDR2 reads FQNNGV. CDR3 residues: CASSLGVRYEQYF. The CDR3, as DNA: TGTGCCAGCAGCTTAGGGGTTAGGTACGAGCAGTACTTC.

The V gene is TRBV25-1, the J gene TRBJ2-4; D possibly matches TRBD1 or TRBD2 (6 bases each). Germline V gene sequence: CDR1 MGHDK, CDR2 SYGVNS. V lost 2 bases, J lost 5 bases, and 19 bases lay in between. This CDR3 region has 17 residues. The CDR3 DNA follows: TGTGCCAGCAGTGAAGATGGTGTTGGGGGGCAGGAAAACATTCAGTACTTC. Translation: CASSEDGVGGQENIQYF.

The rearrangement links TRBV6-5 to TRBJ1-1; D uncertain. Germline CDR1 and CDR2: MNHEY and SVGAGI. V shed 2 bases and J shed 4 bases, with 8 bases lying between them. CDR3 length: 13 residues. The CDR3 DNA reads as TGTGCCAGCAGTTACGCTGCGAGCACTGAAGCTTTCTTT. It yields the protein CASSYAASTEAFF.

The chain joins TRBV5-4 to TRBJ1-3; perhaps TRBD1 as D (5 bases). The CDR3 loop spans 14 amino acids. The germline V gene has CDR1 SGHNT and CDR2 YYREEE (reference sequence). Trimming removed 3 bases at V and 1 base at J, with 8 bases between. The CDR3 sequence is CASSSRDSGNTIYF. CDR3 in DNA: TGTGCCAGCAGCTCCAGGGATTCTGGAAACACCATATATTTT.